Listed below are T cell receptor beta chains from one sample, sequenced in a study of identical twins. TCRdb called the 5' RACE reads again in MiXCR, with one record for every CDR3 protein. The profile shows more than 400,000 distinct CDR3 sequences, nearly 15% of them singletons. This sample also belongs to another study, concerning yellow fever vaccine responses in identical twins.

The sequencing sample was made of CD4+ T cells sorted from blood. These receptors came from a woman aged 18-35 years in good health. CDR3s include the opening cysteine and the closing phenylalanine or tryptophan. A D gene is named only where the DNA matches it firmly. Some rows have no size entry. The others give once, few or many, or a class for an expanded clone.

V gene	clone size	D gene	J gene	CDR3 DNA	CDR3 protein
TRBV24-1	few	.	TRBJ2-3	TGTGCCACCAGTGACCCTGGACAATCTGGGACAGATACGCAGTATTTT	CATSDPGQSGTDTQYF
TRBV27	.	.	TRBJ2-3	TGTGCCAGCAAGGCTCGTGGGGGTACAGATACGCAGTATTTT	CASKARGGTDTQYF
TRBV24-1	.	TRBD2	TRBJ2-1	TGTGCCACCAGTGATTTGAGGGGCGGGAGGTATGAGCAGTTCTTC	CATSDLRGGRYEQFF
TRBV2	few	.	TRBJ2-1	TGTGCCAGCAGCCAGGGACCACAGTACAATGAGCAGTTCTTC	CASSQGPQYNEQFF
TRBV20-1	few	.	TRBJ2-1	TGCAGTGCTAGACCCACTGTCCAGGGAGGTGAGCAGTTCTTC	CSARPTVQGGEQFF
TRBV2	.	TRBD1	TRBJ1-2	TGTGCCAGCAGTGTATACGGGACAGCTAACTATGGCTACACCTTC	CASSVYGTANYGYTF
TRBV11-2	.	.	TRBJ2-4	TGTGCCAGCAGCTTAGACAGGGGTTTTAACATTCAGTACTTC	CASSLDRGFNIQYF
TRBV28	.	.	TRBJ2-6	TGTGCCAGCAGTCGACCTCCCGGACGGATCTCTGGGGCCAACGTCCTGACTTTC	CASSRPPGRISGANVLTF
TRBV19	few	TRBD1	TRBJ2-2	TGTGCCAGTACTTCAAGGGGACAGGGTGCCACCGGGGAGCTGTTTTTT	CASTSRGQGATGELFF
TRBV10-3	.	TRBD2	TRBJ2-3	TGTGCCATCAGAAAAGAGAGCGGGATCACAGATACGCAGTATTTT	CAIRKESGITDTQYF
TRBV12-3/TRBV12-4	.	.	TRBJ2-1	TGTGCCAGCAGTTTAGGGTGGGTGGGGGCCTACAATGAGCAGTTCTTC	CASSLGWVGAYNEQFF
TRBV27	few	TRBD2	TRBJ2-5	TGTGCCAGCAGTCGTAGCGGGGGACCCCAAGAGACCCAGTACTTC	CASSRSGGPQETQYF
TRBV29-1	.	TRBD1	TRBJ2-1	TGCAGCGTTCAGGACAGGGTATACAATGAGCAGTTCTTC	CSVQDRVYNEQFF
TRBV27	.	.	TRBJ2-3	TGTGCCAGCAGTCACCGACTGACAGGCACAGATACGCAGTATTTT	CASSHRLTGTDTQYF
TRBV12-3/TRBV12-4	.	TRBD2	TRBJ2-1	TGTGCCAGCAGTCCGGGGCGGGGGGGCTACAATGAGCAGTTCTTC	CASSPGRGGYNEQFF
TRBV3-1	few	.	TRBJ1-1	TGTGCCAGCAGCCAGTGGAACACTGAAGCTTTCTTT	CASSQWNTEAFF
TRBV7-3	few	.	TRBJ2-1	TGTGCCAGCAGCTCAGGAGGTCAATACAATGAGCAGTTCTTC	CASSSGGQYNEQFF
TRBV12-3/TRBV12-4	few	TRBD1	TRBJ1-1	TGTGCCAGCAGCAGGACAGGGCTGGAAGCTTTCTTT	CASSRTGLEAFF
TRBV7-9	.	TRBD1	TRBJ1-1	TGTGCCAGCAGCTTGGGGACAGGCTACAACACTGAAGCTTTCTTT	CASSLGTGYNTEAFF
TRBV10-2	many	.	TRBJ2-2	TGCGCCAGCAAAATCGAAACCGTAAATGGAGGTCGCGGGGAGCTGTTTTTT	CASKIETVNGGRGELFF
TRBV29-1	.	TRBD1	TRBJ2-1	TGCAGCGGCCACAGGGGGCTAAAGGGTGAGCAGTTCTTC	CSGHRGLKGEQFF
TRBV5-6	few	TRBD1	TRBJ1-6	TGTGCCAGCACGTCAGGGGGGACGATTATTGGTTCACCCCTCCACTTT	CASTSGGTIIGSPLHF
TRBV20-1	.	TRBD2	TRBJ2-3	TGCACCCCCCTCCGGGGGGGGCATGGAGATACGCAGTATTTT	CTPLRGGHGDTQYF
TRBV20-1	.	.	TRBJ2-1	TGCAGTGCTAGCCCGGGACAGTGGAGGGATGAGCAGTTCTTC	CSASPGQWRDEQFF
TRBV5-1	.	.	TRBJ2-7	TGCGCCAGCAGCTTGGAACCGGGGGGCGGTACTTCCTCCTACGAGCAGTACTTC	CASSLEPGGGTSSYEQYF
TRBV28	.	TRBD1	TRBJ2-6	TGTGCCAGCAGCCAGACAGGGACTGGGGCCAACGTCCTGACTTTC	CASSQTGTGANVLTF
TRBV29-1	.	TRBD2	TRBJ2-7	TGCAGCGCCGGCGGGAGCTCCTACGAGCAGTACTTC	CSAGGSSYEQYF
TRBV24-1	.	TRBD2	TRBJ2-3	TGTGCCACCAGTGATTTGCAAAGTAGCGGGACCACAGATACGCAGTATTTT	CATSDLQSSGTTDTQYF
TRBV15	.	.	TRBJ1-5	TGTGCCACCAGCAGAGGGTTTGATAGCAATCAGCCCCAGCATTTT	CATSRGFDSNQPQHF
TRBV7-7	few	.	TRBJ2-5	TGTGCCAGCAGCGCTGCGTTCATCATGGAGACCCAGTACTTC	CASSAAFIMETQYF
TRBV12-3/TRBV12-4	.	TRBD2	TRBJ2-1	TGTGCCAGCAGTTTCGGGCGGGGGGGCTACAATGAGCAGTTCTTC	CASSFGRGGYNEQFF
TRBV6-5	many	.	TRBJ2-2	TGTGCCAGCAGTTACTCGGGAAGATTAACCGGGGAGCTGTTTTTT	CASSYSGRLTGELFF
TRBV11-2	few	TRBD2	TRBJ2-2	TGTGCCAGCAGCTTAGTTAGCGGGGGGGCCTTGTTCGCGAACACCGGGGAGCTGTTTTTT	CASSLVSGGALFANTGELFF
TRBV5-1	.	TRBD2	TRBJ2-4	TGCGCCAGCAGCTTGGGGAGGCCCCTAGCGGGGGTTGCCAAAAACATTCAGTACTTC	CASSLGRPLAGVAKNIQYF
TRBV20-1	.	TRBD2	TRBJ2-7	TGCAGTGCAGGGGGTAGCGGGAGGGTCGAGCAGTACTTC	CSAGGSGRVEQYF
TRBV14	.	.	TRBJ2-6	TGTGCCAGCAGCCAAGGGGGGCACTCTGGGGCCAACGTCCTGACTTTC	CASSQGGHSGANVLTF
TRBV12-3/TRBV12-4	.	TRBD1	TRBJ2-1	TGTGCCAGCAGTTTAGGCCCAGGGGGTGTGGACAATGAGCAGTTCTTC	CASSLGPGGVDNEQFF
TRBV5-1	few	.	TRBJ1-4	TGCGCCAGCAGTTCAGGGATAAGGGCAACTAATGAAAAACTGTTTTTT	CASSSGIRATNEKLFF
TRBV5-1	many	TRBD2	TRBJ2-3	TGCGCCAGCAGCTCTAGCGGGGGGGCTGGGGCCGATACGCAGTATTTT	CASSSSGGAGADTQYF
TRBV29-1	few	.	TRBJ2-1	TGCGGCTCCGAGGGTACCTCCTACAATGAGCAGTTCTTC	CGSEGTSYNEQFF
TRBV5-1	few	.	TRBJ2-2	TGCGCCAGCAGCTGGGTTCCGGAGAGGAACACCGGGGAGCTGTTTTTT	CASSWVPERNTGELFF
TRBV27	few	TRBD1	TRBJ2-3	TGTGCCAGCAGTTTATTGGGACAGGGGGCAGATACGCAGTATTTT	CASSLLGQGADTQYF
TRBV3-1	.	.	TRBJ1-6	TGTGCCAGCAGCCAAGGACAGCTTAATTCACCCCTCCACTTT	CASSQGQLNSPLHF
TRBV20-1	few	TRBD2	TRBJ2-1	TGCAGTGCTATTCTAGCGGGGGGGCTGAATGAGCAGTTCTTC	CSAILAGGLNEQFF
TRBV6-5	.	TRBD2	TRBJ2-7	TGTGCCAGCAGTTACGCTAGCGGGAGGGCTTCCCACGAGCAGTACTTC	CASSYASGRASHEQYF
TRBV12-3/TRBV12-4	few	.	TRBJ2-1	TGTGCCAGCAGTCCCGTGGACAGAAGCTCCTACAATGAGCAGTTCTTC	CASSPVDRSSYNEQFF
TRBV24-1	few	.	TRBJ2-1	TGTGCCACCAGTGAACCCGGGACTCACACGCAGTTCTTC	CATSEPGTHTQFF
TRBV12-5	few	.	TRBJ2-7	TGTGCTAGTGGTCCGAAAAATCAAGAGCAGTACTTC	CASGPKNQEQYF
TRBV20-1	.	TRBD2	TRBJ2-5	TGCAGTGCTAGCCCACTAGCGGGCGGCTCCCAAGAGACCCAGTACTTC	CSASPLAGGSQETQYF
TRBV20-1	.	TRBD1	TRBJ2-2	TGCAGTGCCTATAGCAGGGGGTCGAACACCGGGGAGCTGTTTTTT	CSAYSRGSNTGELFF
TRBV3-1	few	.	TRBJ2-3	TGTGCCAGCAGCCAAGTACAGGCCAAGAGGACAGATACGCAGTATTTT	CASSQVQAKRTDTQYF
TRBV3-1	.	TRBD1	TRBJ1-6	TGTGCCAGCAGCCCAGAGACAGGGGCAAATTCACCCCTCCACTTT	CASSPETGANSPLHF
TRBV6-1	.	TRBD1	TRBJ2-1	TGTGCCAGCAACATCGGGACAGGGTGTTTCTTC	CASNIGTGCFF
TRBV6-1	few	.	TRBJ2-7	TGTGCCAGCAGTGCTACGGCTTCGGGGCCCTACGAGCAGTACTTC	CASSATASGPYEQYF
TRBV3-1	few	.	TRBJ2-3	TGTGCCAGCAGCCACATGACTCGGGACCTCACAGATACGCAGTATTTT	CASSHMTRDLTDTQYF
TRBV7-6	few	.	TRBJ2-2	TGTGCCAGCAGCACCAGGGTCAGCACCGGGGAGCTGTTTTTT	CASSTRVSTGELFF
TRBV25-1	.	TRBD2	TRBJ2-3	TGTGCCAGCAGTAAGCAGGCTAGCGGGAGGGTCGGTACGCAGTATTTT	CASSKQASGRVGTQYF
TRBV6-5	.	.	TRBJ2-2	TGTGCCAGCAGTTACAGGGTCACCGGGGAGCTGTTTTTT	CASSYRVTGELFF